The next 8 T cell receptor beta chains were all read from a single sample in a study of beta chain features in type 1 diabetes. Reverse transcribing all isolated RNA meant expressed TCRB transcripts were sequenced. Sequenced by immunoSEQ multiplex PCR; TCRdb stores in-frame clones only, minus some. The sample consists of some 120,000 clones, 17% of them appearing once. For these TCRs, the target antigens are not known. Study-level points and caveats: A moderate, significant TCRB CDR3 shortening appeared in type 1 diabetes across four CD4+ subsets.

Material: central memory CD4+ T cells from blood. The receptors were gathered from a man aged 18 to 35 with type 1 diabetes.

The rearrangement joins TRBV5-4 to TRBJ2-5; a possible D gene is TRBD2 (5 bases). V shed 0 bases and J shed 1 base, with 10 bases lying between them. CDR3 length: 15 residues. The germline V gene encodes CDR1 SGHNT and CDR2 YYREEE (reference sequence). The CDR3 DNA reads as TGTGCCAGCAGCTTGGGACTAAGCGGCCAAGAGACCCAGTACTTC. Its translation is CASSLGLSGQETQYF.

The sample holds a few counts of this clone. The V gene is TRBV21-1, the J gene TRBJ2-2; no check of the table's D call, TRBD2, against the DNA was made. TRBV21-1 is a listed pseudogene. The CDR3 extends over 13 amino acids. CDR3 sequence (DNA): TGTGCCAGCAGCCGGTTCAACACCGGGGAGCTGTTTTTT. Translation gives CASSRFNTGELFF.

This clone was seen more than once but under ten times. This rearrangement joins TRBV7-2 to TRBJ2-5; TRBD2 is a possible D gene (5 bases). V dropped 2 bases and J dropped 5 bases, with 18 bases sitting between them. CDR3 length: 16 residues. Germline V CDR1 and CDR2: SGHTA, FQGNSA. The CDR3 sequence: CASSLLWQAGQETQYF. The CDR3 DNA sequence: TGTGCCAGCAGCTTACTTTGGCAGGCGGGCCAGGAGACCCAGTACTTC.

The rearrangement uses TRBV25-1 and TRBJ2-1; perhaps TRBD1 as D (6 bases). CDR3 length: 15 amino acids. V was shortened by 4 bases and J by 10 bases, with 20 bases between the two germline ends. The germline V gene has CDR1 MGHDK and CDR2 SYGVNS. CDR3 bases: TGTGCCAGCAGTGTGGGGGCTAGTCGGGGAAACGAGCAGTTCTTC. Residues: CASSVGASRGNEQFF.

V is TRBV30 and J is TRBJ1-5; D is uncertain. The CDR3 length is 13 residues. The germline V gene encodes CDR1 GTSNPN and CDR2 SVGIG (reference sequence). Deletions cut 2 bases from V and 3 bases from J, with 8 bases between. This chain's CDR3 is CAWSKGSNQPQHF. Written as DNA, the CDR3 is TGTGCCTGGAGTAAGGGATCCAATCAGCCCCAGCATTTT.

The gene calls are TRBV6-1 and TRBJ1-1, with no clear D. Germline CDR1 reads MNHNS; CDR2 reads SASEGT. V was cut by 2 bases and J by 5 bases, with 12 bases left in between. This CDR3 contains 14 residues. The chain's CDR3 is CASSEMLGGTEAFF. In DNA form, the CDR3 reads TGTGCCAGCAGTGAAATGCTAGGAGGAACTGAAGCTTTCTTT.

This clone has more than one count but fewer than ten. The J gene is TRBJ2-5, the V gene TRBV10-3, with 11 bases that match TRBD2. This CDR3 has 16 amino acids. In germline, CDR1 is ENHRY, CDR2 SYGVKD. The V segment lost 4 bases and the J segment 2 bases; nucleotides outside the gene matches: 6. CDR3 sequence: CAISVASGGLQETQYF. The CDR3 DNA reads TGTGCCATCAGTGTGGCTAGCGGGGGGTTACAAGAGACCCAGTACTTC.

The chain couples TRBV2 to TRBJ2-5; TRBD1 might be the D (5 bases). V was pared by 5 bases and J by 5 bases, with 12 bases between. The CDR3 has 13 residues. CDR1 and CDR2 from the germline V gene are SNHLY and FYNNEI. The CDR3 reads CASSWWGVETQYF. The CDR3 DNA reads as TGTGCCAGCAGTTGGTGGGGCGTTGAGACCCAGTACTTC.